Listed below are T cell receptor beta chains from one sample, sequenced in a study of blood T cell repertoires in COVID-19. Libraries were prepared by immunoSEQ multiplex PCR; TCRdb keeps only in-frame clonotypes and omits some of them. The table shows about 54,000 clones, with around 81% occurring only once. The specimen sequenced was peripheral blood. These TCRs come from a woman aged 55-70 years with acute or convalescent COVID-19. Both conserved end residues are part of each CDR3. A D gene is named only where the DNA matches it firmly. Expanded clones get a size class; other rows say once, few or many, or leave the size out.

>-|TRBV5-1|-|TRBJ2-2
TGCGCCAGCAGCTTGGATTCGGCCGGGGAGCTGTTTTTT
CASSLDSAGELFF
>TRBD2|TRBV3-1/TRBV3-2|few|TRBJ2-3
TGTGCCAGCAGCCAAGATTTGGGGACTAGCGTGAACACAGATACGCAGTATTTT
CASSQDLGTSVNTDTQYF
>-|TRBV9|-|TRBJ2-6
TGTGCCAGCAGTGACCCCGGGACACCTTCTGGGGCCAACGTCCTGACTTTC
CASSDPGTPSGANVLTF
>TRBD2|TRBV9|-|TRBJ2-5
TGTGCCAGCAGCGTAACGGGACTAGCGCGGGAGACCCAGTACTTC
CASSVTGLARETQYF
>TRBD2|TRBV27|-|TRBJ2-7
TGTGCCAGCAGTTGGGGTCCGGGAGGGGGAAAGAGCCGTATTTACGAGCAGTACTTC
CASSWGPGGGKSRIYEQYF
>-|TRBV4-1|-|TRBJ2-3
TGCGCCAGCAGCCTCCCTCCGGGGGTCTCGCCGGGGGGCACAGATACGCAGTATTTT
CASSLPPGVSPGGTDTQYF
>-|TRBV3-1/TRBV3-2|-|TRBJ2-2
TGTGCCAGCAGCCAATCGGGGGAGCTGTTTTTT
CASSQSGELFF
>-|TRBV5-6|-|TRBJ1-3
TGTGCCAGCAGCCCAGGGTGGCTCGGCTCTGGAAACACCATATATTTT
CASSPGWLGSGNTIYF
>-|TRBV5-6|-|TRBJ2-6
TGTGCCAGCAGCTTTGGCGGGGCCAACGTCCTGACTTTC
CASSFGGANVLTF
>-|TRBV6-5|-|TRBJ2-3
TGTGCCAGCAGTTCCTCAGGGGCGGGGGTTACAGATACGCAGTATTTT
CASSSSGAGVTDTQYF
>TRBD2|TRBV30|-|TRBJ2-3
TGTGCCTGGAGTAGGACTAGCGGGAGGGCCGGTACGCAGTATTTT
CAWSRTSGRAGTQYF
>TRBD1|TRBV29-1|few|TRBJ1-5
TGCAGCGTTGCGGACAGGGCAGCCGATCAGCCCCAGCATTTT
CSVADRAADQPQHF
>-|TRBV6-5|-|TRBJ1-6
TGTGCCAGCAGGAAAAGGGGGACTAATTCACCCCTCCACTTT
CASRKRGTNSPLHF
>-|TRBV1|-|TRBJ1-6
-
CTSREGFGVGSKSPLHF
>-|TRBV9|few|TRBJ1-2
TGTGCCAGCAGCGTCGACGAGGCTTTCGTTTATGGCTACACCTTC
CASSVDEAFVYGYTF
>-|TRBV6-6|once|TRBJ2-2
TGTGCCAGCAGGTTCCAGGGTAACACCGGGGAGCTGTTTTTT
CASRFQGNTGELFF
>TRBD1|TRBV5-1|-|TRBJ2-1
TGCGCCAGCAGCTCGGACAGGGGCTACAATGAGCAGTTCTTC
CASSSDRGYNEQFF
>TRBD1|TRBV4-2|once|TRBJ2-2
TGTGCCAGCAGAACCGGGACAGCGAACACCGGGGAGCTGTTTTTT
CASRTGTANTGELFF
>-|TRBV6-5|-|TRBJ1-5
TGTGCCAGCCTACTAACCAACAGGGGCAATCAGCCCCAGCATTTT
CASLLTNRGNQPQHF
>-|TRBV7-9|few|TRBJ1-3
TGTGCCAGCAGCTTAATTGGGAGGAGCTCTGGAAACACCATATATTTT
CASSLIGRSSGNTIYF
>-|TRBV10-1|-|TRBJ1-1
TGCGCCAGCAGTGAGTCGAGCTCTTACGCAGGCCTAACCACTGAAGCTTTCTTT
CASSESSSYAGLTTEAFF
>TRBD1|TRBV19|-|TRBJ1-3
TGTGCCAGTACTCCCTTTGGGACAGGGGTACTTGCCCTCTCTGGAAACACCATATATTTT
CASTPFGTGVLALSGNTIYF
>TRBD1|TRBV7-3|-|TRBJ2-3
TGTGCCAGCAGCGCCGACAGGGGTAGGGCAGATACGCAGTATTTT
CASSADRGRADTQYF
>-|TRBV3-1/TRBV3-2|few|TRBJ2-7
TGTGCCAGCAGCCGAGCCGGGACATCTTCCTACGAGCAGTACTTC
CASSRAGTSSYEQYF
>-|TRBV6-5|-|TRBJ2-7
TGTGCCAGCAGTTCGGGGTCAGGGGACGAGCAGTACTTC
CASSSGSGDEQYF
>-|TRBV7-2|-|TRBJ2-7
TGTGCCAGCAGCCCTACGGGACACTCCGCCTACGAGCAGTACTTC
CASSPTGHSAYEQYF
>-|TRBV19|-|TRBJ1-5
TGTGCCAGTAATACAGGTTGGGGCAATCAGCCCCAGCATTTT
CASNTGWGNQPQHF
>-|TRBV19|-|TRBJ2-7
TGTGCCAGTAGTATTTCGGGAGACGGCGAGCAGTACTTC
CASSISGDGEQYF
>TRBD1|TRBV5-1|few|TRBJ1-6
TGCGCCAGCAGCTTGGATGGGACAGGGAATAATTCACCCCTCCACTTT
CASSLDGTGNNSPLHF
>TRBD1|TRBV27|-|TRBJ1-4
TGTGCCAGCAGACCGTTTCTCCAGGGGGCGCGGGAAAAACTGTTTTTT
CASRPFLQGAREKLFF
>TRBD1|TRBV5-1|-|TRBJ1-1
TGCGCCAGCAGTCGGCGGGCCGGGACAGGGGGAACTGAAGCTTTCTTT
CASSRRAGTGGTEAFF
>TRBD2|TRBV5-1|-|TRBJ2-7
TGCGCCAGCAGCTTTGGGACTAGCGGAGACGAGCAGTACTTC
CASSFGTSGDEQYF
>-|TRBV6-6|-|TRBJ1-1
TGTGCCAGCAGCCCTGTTCCGGGAACTGAAGCTTTCTTT
CASSPVPGTEAFF
>TRBD1|TRBV27|-|TRBJ2-1
TGTGCCAGCAAAAGGACAGGGGGCTTTAATGAGCAGTTCTTC
CASKRTGGFNEQFF
>-|TRBV6-5|-|TRBJ1-4
TGTGCCAGCAGGAGGGTTGGCGGGGGTCATGAAAAACTGTTTTTT
CASRRVGGGHEKLFF